This T cell receptor beta chain was found in a study of CD4 T cells in relation to SARS-CoV-2 and coronaviruses. Overall study context: A couple of subjects were Hispanic; patients were 8 males and a few females.

This table comes from immunoSEQ multiplex PCR, and its TCRdb copy is limited to in-frame clones, with some not included. The repertoire consists of 58,000 or so clones, with around 90% occurring once and the leading ten covering 0.4%. Germline V gene data show CDR1 as MNHEY and CDR2 as SVGAGI. The V and J ends lost 7 bases and 4 bases, in that order; junction bases with no gene match: 7. The CDR3 consists of 14 residues. Sequencing was performed on naive CD4+ T cells from PBMCs. Stated subset: naive CD4+ T cells isolated by negative enrichment. This sequence was found in an adult with COVID-19. This chain joins TRBV6-5 and TRBJ1-2, with 9 bases identical to TRBD1. The CDR3 region is CASTPGQGLYGYTF. CDR3 sequence (DNA): TGTGCCAGCACTCCGGGACAGGGTCTCTATGGCTACACCTTC.